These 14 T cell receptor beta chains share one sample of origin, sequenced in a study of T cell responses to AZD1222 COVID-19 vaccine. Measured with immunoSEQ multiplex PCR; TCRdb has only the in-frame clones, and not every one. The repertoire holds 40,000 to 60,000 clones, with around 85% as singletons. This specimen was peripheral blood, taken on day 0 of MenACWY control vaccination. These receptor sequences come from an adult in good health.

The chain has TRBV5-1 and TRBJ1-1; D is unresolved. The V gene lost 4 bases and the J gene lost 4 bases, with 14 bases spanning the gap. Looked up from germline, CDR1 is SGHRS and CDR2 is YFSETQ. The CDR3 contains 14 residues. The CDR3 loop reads CASSPTGRGTEAFF. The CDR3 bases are TGCGCCAGCAGCCCAACCGGTCGGGGCACTGAAGCTTTCTTT.

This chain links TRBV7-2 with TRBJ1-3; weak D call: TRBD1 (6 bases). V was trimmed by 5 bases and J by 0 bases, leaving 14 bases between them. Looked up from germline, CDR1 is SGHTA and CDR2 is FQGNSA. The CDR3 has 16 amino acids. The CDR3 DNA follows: TGTGCCAGCAGCGTTACGACAGGAGTCTCTGGAAACACCATATATTTT. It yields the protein CASSVTTGVSGNTIYF.

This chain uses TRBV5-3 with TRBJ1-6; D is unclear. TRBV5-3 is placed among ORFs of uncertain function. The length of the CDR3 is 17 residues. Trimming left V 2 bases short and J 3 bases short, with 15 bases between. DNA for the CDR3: TGTGCCAGAAGCTTAGGTACCCCATCATTCTATAATTCACCCCTCCACTTT. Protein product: CARSLGTPSFYNSPLHF.

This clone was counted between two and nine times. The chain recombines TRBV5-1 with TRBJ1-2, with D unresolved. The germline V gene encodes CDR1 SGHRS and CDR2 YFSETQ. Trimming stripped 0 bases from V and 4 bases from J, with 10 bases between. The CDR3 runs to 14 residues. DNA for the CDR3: TGCGCCAGCAGCTTGGAGGCAGATAGCTATGGCTACACCTTC. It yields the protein CASSLEADSYGYTF. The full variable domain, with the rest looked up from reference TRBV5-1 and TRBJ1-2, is KAGVTQTPRYLIKTRGQQVTLSCSPISGHRSVSWYQQTPGQGLQFLFEYFSETQRNKGNFPGRFSGRQFSNSRSEMNVSTLELGDSALYLCASSLEADSYGYTFGSGTRLTVV.

Here the CDR3 reads CASSRGLTGEQYF. The CDR3 nucleotides are TGTGCCAGCAGTCGCGGACTTACCGGAGAGCAGTACTTC. The chain joins TRBV28 to TRBJ2-7; D is possibly TRBD2 (5 bases). V was pared by 5 bases and J by 7 bases, with 15 bases between. CDR3 length equals 13 residues. Germline V lookup: CDR1 MDHEN, CDR2 SYDVKM.

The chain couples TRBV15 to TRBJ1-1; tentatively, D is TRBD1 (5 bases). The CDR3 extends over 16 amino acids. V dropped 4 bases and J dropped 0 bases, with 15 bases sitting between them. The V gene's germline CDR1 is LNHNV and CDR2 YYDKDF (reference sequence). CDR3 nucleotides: TGTGCCACCAGCAAAGGCGGATCGGGGGTGAACACTGAAGCTTTCTTT. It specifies CATSKGGSGVNTEAFF. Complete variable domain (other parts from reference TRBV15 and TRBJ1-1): DAMVIQNPRYQVTQFGKPVTLSCSQTLNHNVMYWYQQKSSQAPKLLFHYYDKDFNNEADTPDNFQSRRPNTSFCFLDIRSPGLGDTAMYLCATSKGGSGVNTEAFFGQGTRLTVV.

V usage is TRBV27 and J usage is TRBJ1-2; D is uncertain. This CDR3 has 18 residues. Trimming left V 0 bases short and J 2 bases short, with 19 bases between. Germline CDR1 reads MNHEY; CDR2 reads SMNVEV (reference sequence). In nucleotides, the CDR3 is TGTGCCAGCAGTTTATCGGGCAGCCCTAAGTCTGGGAACTATGGCTACACCTTC. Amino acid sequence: CASSLSGSPKSGNYGYTF.

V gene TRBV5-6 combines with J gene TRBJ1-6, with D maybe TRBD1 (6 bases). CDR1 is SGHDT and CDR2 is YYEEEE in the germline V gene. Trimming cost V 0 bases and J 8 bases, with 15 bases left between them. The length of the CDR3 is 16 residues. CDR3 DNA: TGTGCCAGCAGCTTGGCCGGCGAACAGGGTTATTCACCCCTCCACTTT. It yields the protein CASSLAGEQGYSPLHF.

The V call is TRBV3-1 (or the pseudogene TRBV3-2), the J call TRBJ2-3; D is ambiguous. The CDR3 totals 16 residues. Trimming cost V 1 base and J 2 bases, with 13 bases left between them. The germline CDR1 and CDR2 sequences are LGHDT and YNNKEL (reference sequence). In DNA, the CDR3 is TGTGCCAGCAGCCAAGCCTGGGGTAACGACACAGATACGCAGTATTTT. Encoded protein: CASSQAWGNDTDTQYF.

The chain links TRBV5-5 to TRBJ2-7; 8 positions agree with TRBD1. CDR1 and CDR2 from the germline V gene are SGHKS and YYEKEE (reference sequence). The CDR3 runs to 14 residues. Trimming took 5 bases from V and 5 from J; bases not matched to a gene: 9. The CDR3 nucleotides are TGTGCCAGCAGTGACAGGGGAAGGGGCCACGAGCAGTACTTC. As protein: CASSDRGRGHEQYF.

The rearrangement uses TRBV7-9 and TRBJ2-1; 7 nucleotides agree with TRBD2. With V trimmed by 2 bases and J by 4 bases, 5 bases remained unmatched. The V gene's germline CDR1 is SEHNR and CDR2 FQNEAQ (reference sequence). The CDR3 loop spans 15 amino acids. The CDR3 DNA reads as TGTGCCAGCAGCTTACCACCGGGAGGATACAATGAGCAGTTCTTC. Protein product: CASSLPPGGYNEQFF.

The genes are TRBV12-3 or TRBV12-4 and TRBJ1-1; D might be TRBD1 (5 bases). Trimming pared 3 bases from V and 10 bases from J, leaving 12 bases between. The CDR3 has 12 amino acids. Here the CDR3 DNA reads TGTGCCAGCAGTTTGTGGGAAAGGGGAGCTTTCTTT. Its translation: CASSLWERGAFF.

The CDR3 DNA sequence: TGTGCCAGTTGGAAAAGACAGAGCAATCAGCCCCAGCATTTT. It encodes CASWKRQSNQPQHF. This sequence joins TRBV28 and TRBJ1-5; D is possibly TRBD1 (5 bases). The V end was cut by 9 bases, the J end by 1 base, with 13 bases between. The CDR3 totals 14 residues. The V gene's germline CDR1 is MDHEN and CDR2 SYDVKM. The full variable domain, with the rest looked up from reference TRBV28 and TRBJ1-5, is DVKVTQSSRYLVKRTGEKVFLECVQDMDHENMFWYRQDPGLGLRLIYFSYDVKMKEKGDIPEGYSVSREKKERFSLILESASTNQTSMYLCASWKRQSNQPQHFGDGTRLSIL.

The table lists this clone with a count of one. The DNA of the CDR3 is TGTGCCAGCAATCAAAACCCGGGGACGTCTGGCTACACCTTC. Translated: CASNQNPGTSGYTF. V is TRBV28 and J is TRBJ1-2; possible D gene TRBD1, 5 bases. Per germline, CDR1 MDHEN and CDR2 SYDVKM. V was trimmed by 7 bases and J by 7 bases, leaving 19 bases between them. The CDR3 consists of 14 residues.